Below are 16 T cell receptor beta chains sequenced from a single sample in a study of early T cells in non-severe SARS-CoV-2 infection. TCRdb fed the 5' RACE reads into MiXCR, producing one record per CDR3 protein. In the table there are 45,000 to 55,000 distinct CDR3 sequences, about 10% of which are singletons. The sample was whole blood. All receptors derive from an adult who was a healthcare worker with PCR-confirmed SARS-CoV-2 infection or an uninfected control (not recorded which).

In its sample, this clonotype is medium-sized. DNA of the CDR3: TGCGCCAGCAGCCCGACTAGCGGGAGGGCCATCTACAATGAGCAGTTCTTC. It specifies CASSPTSGRAIYNEQFF. The gene calls are TRBV5-1 and TRBJ2-1; 14 bases are a match to TRBD2. The V and J ends lost 4 bases and 3 bases, in that order; junction bases with no gene match: 6. Germline values: CDR1 SGHRS, CDR2 YFSETQ. This CDR3 comprises 17 residues.

The chain couples TRBV6-1 to TRBJ2-7, with D perhaps matching TRBD1 or TRBD2 (5 bases each). The CDR3 totals 12 residues. The germline gives CDR1 MNHNS, CDR2 SASEGT. V was cut by 5 bases and J by 6 bases, with 11 bases left in between. The CDR3 DNA reads TGTGCCAGCAGTTTGACGGGGCGCGAGCAGTACTTC. The encoded protein is CASSLTGREQYF.

This clonotype was counted between two and nine times. The gene calls are TRBV2 and TRBJ2-4, with a weak D call TRBD1 (5 bases). V was cut by 0 bases and J by 9 bases, with 9 bases left in between. This CDR3 is built from 13 residues. Germline V gene data show CDR1 as SNHLY and CDR2 as FYNNEI. The CDR3 DNA reads as TGTGCCAGCAGTGAAGCGAGACAGAGCATTCAGTACTTC. As protein: CASSEARQSIQYF.

In its sample, this clonotype was seen many times. This chain connects TRBV20-1 to TRBJ2-3; the match to TRBD1 covers 11 bases. The CDR3 consists of 15 residues. The germline V gene encodes CDR1 DFQATT and CDR2 SNEGSKA (reference sequence). Trimming cost V 4 bases and J 5 bases; bases outside gene matches: 8. The CDR3 coding sequence is TGCAGTGCTACCCGTCGGGACAGGGGGGAAGATACGCAGTATTTT. Protein sequence: CSATRRDRGEDTQYF.

This clonotype was recorded a few times. The rearrangement joins TRBV29-1 to TRBJ2-2; D not certain. This CDR3 is built from 13 residues. Trimming pared 5 bases from V and 4 bases from J, leaving 11 bases between. The germline V gene encodes CDR1 SQVTM and CDR2 ANQGSEA. CDR3 coding DNA: TGCAGCGTTTCAGAGACTTCCACCGGGGAGCTGTTTTTT. Translation: CSVSETSTGELFF.

V usage is TRBV12-3 or TRBV12-4 and J usage is TRBJ2-1; D is perhaps TRBD1 or TRBD2 (5 bases each). This CDR3 spans 15 amino acids. Trimming stripped 4 bases from V and 4 bases from J, with 14 bases between. The CDR3, as DNA: TGTGCCAGCAGTTACGGGGCTTACACGTACAATGAGCAGTTCTTC. It codes for CASSYGAYTYNEQFF.

This clonotype was observed a handful of times. The rearrangement joins TRBV5-1 to TRBJ2-3; 12 bases match TRBD2. Germline V gene lookup returns CDR1 SGHRS and CDR2 YFSETQ. V gave up 4 bases and J gave up 6 bases; unmatched junction bases: 6. The CDR3 loop spans 15 amino acids. This CDR3 reads CASSLGLAGPDTQYF. The DNA of the CDR3 is TGCGCCAGCAGCCTCGGACTAGCGGGACCTGATACGCAGTATTTT.

The V call is TRBV7-8, the J call TRBJ1-1; D is perhaps TRBD1 (5 bases). Trimming took 5 bases from V and 2 from J, leaving 18 bases between them. The CDR3 consists of 16 residues. The germline V gene has CDR1 SGHVS and CDR2 FQNEAQ. This CDR3 reads CASSPRLGGGNTEAFF. DNA for the CDR3: TGTGCCAGCAGCCCCCGTCTTGGGGGGGGAAACACTGAAGCTTTCTTT.

This clonotype was picked up many times. The V call is TRBV9, the J call TRBJ2-3, with 7 bases fitting TRBD1. V lost 3 bases and J lost 2; bases outside the gene matches: 6. The CDR3 totals 15 residues. CDR1 and CDR2 (germline): SGDLS, YYNGEE. The CDR3 DNA follows: TGTGCCAGCAGCGCCGGCAGGGGGTACACAGATACGCAGTATTTT. Its protein product is CASSAGRGYTDTQYF.

The sample holds a few counts of this clonotype. The chain couples TRBV29-1 to TRBJ1-4; D not resolved. The CDR3 sequence is 12 residues long. V lost 7 bases to trimming and J lost 0 bases, with 6 bases between them. Germline V CDR1 and CDR2: SQVTM, ANQGSEA. Here the CDR3 DNA reads TGCAGCGCAATTGCAACTAATGAAAAACTGTTTTTT. Residues: CSAIATNEKLFF. Together with reference TRBV29-1 and TRBJ1-4, the CDR3 gives the full variable domain: SAVISQKPSRDICQRGTSLTIQCQVDSQVTMMFWYRQQPGQSLTLIATANQGSEATYESGFVIDKFPISRPNLTFSTLTVSNMSPEDSSIYLCSAIATNEKLFFGSGTQLSVL.

The sample holds a few counts of this clonotype. The chain is built from TRBV25-1 and TRBJ1-2; D perhaps matches TRBD1 (5 bases). Trimming took off 0 bases at V and 6 bases at J, with 20 bases between the two ends. The CDR3 is made up of 17 amino acids. Germline V CDR1 and CDR2: MGHDK, SYGVNS. CDR3 amino acids: CASSEYIGQGNHNGYTF. CDR3 sequence (DNA): TGTGCCAGCAGTGAATATATAGGGCAGGGAAACCACAATGGCTACACCTTC.

The V call is TRBV14, the J call TRBJ1-1, with 9 bases fitting TRBD1. With 4 bases clipped from V and 5 bases from J, the junction kept 8 bases outside the gene matches. Germline CDR1 reads SGHDN; CDR2 reads FVKESK. This CDR3 comprises 15 residues. In nucleotides, the CDR3 is TGTGCCAGCAGCCGTCCACAGGGGGCCGGGACTGAAGCTTTCTTT. Protein sequence: CASSRPQGAGTEAFF.

This clonotype came up many times. The V call is TRBV4-2, the J call TRBJ2-3, with 11 bases identical to TRBD2. Germline V CDR1 and CDR2: LGHNA, YNFKEQ. The CDR3 has 17 residues. The V gene end was trimmed by 2 bases and the J gene end by 1 base; junction bases not matched to a gene: 5. CDR3 nucleotide sequence: TGTGCCAGCAGCCAAATAGTTAGCGGGAGGGGCACAGATACGCAGTATTTT. Residues: CASSQIVSGRGTDTQYF.

This clonotype showed up many times. This chain connects TRBV30 to TRBJ2-7; 8 bases align to TRBD2. V lost 2 bases and J lost 0; bases outside the gene matches: 15. The CDR3 has 18 residues. CDR1 and CDR2 from the germline V gene are GTSNPN and SVGIG (reference sequence). For the CDR3, the DNA is TGTGCCTGGAGTCCCCCGTATTCACTAGCGGCCAACTCCTACGAGCAGTACTTC. Translating gives CAWSPPYSLAANSYEQYF.

The chain links TRBV19 to TRBJ1-2; 8 bases agree with TRBD1. This CDR3 comprises 14 residues. Germline lookup yields CDR1 LNHDA and CDR2 SQIVND (reference sequence). V was clipped by 6 bases and J by 7 bases; unmatched bases: 10. The DNA of the CDR3 is TGTGCCAGTAGCACGACAGGGGACCTTAGTGGCTACACCTTC. Translation: CASSTTGDLSGYTF.

The table lists this clonotype with a few counts. The chain combines TRBV28 with TRBJ2-3; 8 bases line up with TRBD2. V dropped 7 bases and J dropped 2; count of bases not matched to a gene: 2. The CDR3 extends over 13 amino acids. Per the germline V gene, CDR1 is MDHEN and CDR2 is SYDVKM. The CDR3 is CASTSGSTDTQYF. The CDR3 DNA reads TGTGCCAGCACTAGCGGGTCCACAGATACGCAGTATTTT. The full variable domain, rest sourced from reference TRBV28 and TRBJ2-3, is DVKVTQSSRYLVKRTGEKVFLECVQDMDHENMFWYRQDPGLGLRLIYFSYDVKMKEKGDIPEGYSVSREKKERFSLILESASTNQTSMYLCASTSGSTDTQYFGPGTRLTVL.